Below, 29 T cell receptor beta chains from the same sample are listed, as sequenced in a study of PD-1 blockade in mismatch repair-deficient tumors. Data came from immunoSEQ multiplex PCR; TCRdb stores just in-frame clones and leaves some out. The sample contains around 51,000 clones, roughly 80% of which appear only once. Source: peripheral blood, taken about 20 weeks after starting pembrolizumab. Every receptor here comes from an adult with mismatch repair-deficient cancer.

This clone appeared a few times. The CDR3 protein is CASSIIEYQPQHF. CDR3 DNA sequence: TGTGCCAGCAGTATTATCGAATATCAGCCCCAGCATTTT. The rearrangement joins TRBV6-6 to TRBJ1-5; unclear D gene. There are 13 residues in the CDR3. Germline V gene sequence: CDR1 MNHNY, CDR2 SVGAGI (reference sequence). V was trimmed by 5 bases and J by 5 bases, leaving 10 bases between them.

J is TRBJ2-7 and V is TRBV19; D remains ambiguous. There are 14 residues in the CDR3. Germline loops: CDR1 LNHDA, CDR2 SQIVND (reference sequence). V lost 1 base and J 0 bases, leaving 7 bases between the germline ends. DNA for the CDR3: TGTGCCAGTAGTATAGGCAGTAGCTCCTACGAGCAGTACTTC. As protein: CASSIGSSSYEQYF.

This clone was seen more than once but under ten times. The J gene is TRBJ2-7, the V gene TRBV25-1, with a weak D call TRBD1 (5 bases). Germline V CDR1 and CDR2: MGHDK, SYGVNS. The CDR3 is 15 amino acids. The V gene lost 4 bases and the J gene lost 7 bases, with 20 bases spanning the gap. The CDR3 coding sequence is TGTGCCAGCAGTGCCCCCACTATACAGGTTCGGGAGCAGTACTTC. It yields the protein CASSAPTIQVREQYF.

V is TRBV9 and J is TRBJ2-1; no definite D call. The CDR3 covers 13 residues. Looked up from germline, CDR1 is SGDLS and CDR2 is YYNGEE. V lost 2 bases and J 5 bases, leaving 8 bases between the germline ends. The CDR3 protein is CASSVGADNEQFF. CDR3 DNA: TGTGCCAGCAGCGTTGGAGCAGACAATGAGCAGTTCTTC.

CDR3 sequence (DNA): TGTGCCAGCTCACCCTACCTAGCGGGAGCTTCGGAAAATGAGCAGTTCTTC. Amino acids: CASSPYLAGASENEQFF. This chain links TRBV18 with TRBJ2-1, with 10 bases identical to TRBD2. This CDR3 is built from 17 residues. CDR1 is KGHSH and CDR2 is LQKENI in the germline V gene. With V trimmed by 3 bases and J by 7 bases, 12 bases remained unmatched.

The chain carries TRBV7-9 and TRBJ2-7, with 9 bases matching TRBD1. The J segment lost 2 bases and the V segment lost 1 base, leaving 3 bases of the junction unmatched. From germline, CDR1 is SEHNR and CDR2 FQNEAQ (reference sequence). The CDR3 runs 15 residues. CDR3: CASSLDRGPTYEQYF. CDR3 in DNA: TGTGCCAGCAGCTTAGACAGGGGGCCCACCTACGAGCAGTACTTC.

This chain links TRBV4-1 with TRBJ2-5; TRBD1 matches 9 bases. Losses at the gene ends were 4 bases for V and 5 bases for J; bases not matched to a gene: 5. Germline V gives CDR1 MGHRA, CDR2 YSYEKL. The CDR3 consists of 14 residues. DNA for the CDR3: TGCGCCAGCAGCCCAGGACAGGGGCGGGAGACCCAGTACTTC. Its translation: CASSPGQGRETQYF.

This chain links TRBV28 with TRBJ2-5; TRBD2 matches at 10 bases. CDR1 MDHEN and CDR2 SYDVKM come from the germline V gene. This CDR3 contains 17 residues. The J segment lost 4 bases and the V segment lost 1 base, leaving 9 bases of the junction unmatched. CDR3 loop: CASSLSGLAGDLETQYF. CDR3 in DNA: TGTGCCAGCAGTTTATCTGGGCTAGCGGGAGATCTAGAGACCCAGTACTTC.

J is TRBJ1-2 and V is TRBV29-1; the match to TRBD1 covers 7 bases. Losses at the gene ends were 5 bases for V and 6 bases for J; bases not matched to a gene: 15. The germline V gene has CDR1 SQVTM and CDR2 ANQGSEA. The CDR3 length is 15 residues. The chain's CDR3 is CSVPNTAGTENGYTF. The CDR3 DNA sequence: TGCAGCGTTCCAAATACCGCCGGGACAGAGAATGGCTACACCTTC.

The rearrangement uses TRBV25-1 and TRBJ2-7; the D gene is possibly TRBD2 (5 bases). CDR1 and CDR2 from the germline V gene are MGHDK and SYGVNS. This CDR3 region has 12 residues. V was shortened by 5 bases and J by 4 bases, with 9 bases between the two germline ends. The CDR3, as DNA: TGTGCCAGCAGTCCCGCGGGTTACGAGCAGTACTTC. Residues: CASSPAGYEQYF.

The V gene is TRBV9, the J gene TRBJ1-4, with D possibly matching TRBD1 (6 bases). Germline CDR1 reads SGDLS; CDR2 reads YYNGEE. CDR3 length: 16 residues. Trimming cost V 4 bases and J 4 bases, with 17 bases left between them. The CDR3 nucleotides are TGTGCCAGCAGCCCCACAGGGAGCCTGGGTAATGAAAAACTGTTTTTT. It is translated as CASSPTGSLGNEKLFF.

V gene TRBV9 combines with J gene TRBJ1-3; D is ambiguous. The V and J ends lost 4 bases and 1 base respectively, with 9 bases between them. CDR3 size: 14 residues. CDR1 is SGDLS and CDR2 is YYNGEE in the germline V gene. CDR3 amino acids: CASSPLGSGNTIYF. The CDR3 bases are TGTGCCAGCAGCCCATTGGGGTCTGGAAACACCATATATTTT.

This clone has a handful of counts. The genes are TRBV6-1 and TRBJ2-7, with 7 bases fitting TRBD1. Germline assignment: CDR1 MNHNS and CDR2 SASEGT. This CDR3 has 13 amino acids. V trimming: 7 bases; J trimming: 7 bases; junction bases outside the gene matches: 10. CDR3 loop: CASTMTGSGEQYF. The CDR3 DNA reads as TGTGCCAGCACTATGACAGGGTCTGGTGAGCAGTACTTC.

V usage is TRBV29-1 and J usage is TRBJ2-2; no reliable D call. Looked up from germline, CDR1 is SQVTM and CDR2 is ANQGSEA. Trimming pared 4 bases from V and 2 bases from J, leaving 8 bases between. CDR3 length equals 13 residues. The CDR3 bases are TGCAGCGTTGGTCAGGCAAACACCGGGGAGCTGTTTTTT. Its protein is CSVGQANTGELFF.

V is TRBV7-3 and J is TRBJ2-7; TRBD1 might be the D (6 bases). Germline-derived CDR1 and CDR2 are SGHTA and FQGTGA. There are 15 residues in the CDR3. Trimming took off 6 bases at V and 0 bases at J, with 15 bases between the two ends. CDR3 nucleotides: TGTGCCAGCAGGGCCAAGGGACACAGCTCCTACGAGCAGTACTTC. Residues: CASRAKGHSSYEQYF.

The rearrangement uses TRBV6-6 and TRBJ2-5; 7 bases are a match to TRBD1. The CDR3 consists of 13 residues. The trim removed 10 bases at V and 0 bases at J, leaving 5 bases unmatched. Germline CDR1 and CDR2: MNHNY and SVGAGI (reference sequence). Here the CDR3 reads CATRTGDQETQYF. For the CDR3, the DNA is TGTGCCACAAGAACAGGGGACCAAGAGACCCAGTACTTC.

J is TRBJ1-1 and V is TRBV6-5; 7 positions agree with TRBD1. Germline V CDR1 and CDR2: MNHEY, SVGAGI. The CDR3 runs to 13 residues. Trimming cost V 4 bases and J 10 bases; bases outside gene matches: 9. CDR3 coding DNA: TGTGCCAGCAGTTCAAACAGGGGCGGAGGAGCTTTCTTT. This translates into CASSSNRGGGAFF.

The chain recombines TRBV29-1 with TRBJ1-1, with 7 bases matching TRBD1. CDR3 length equals 13 residues. Germline-derived CDR1 and CDR2 are SQVTM and ANQGSEA. J lost 4 bases, V lost 5 bases, and 7 bases had no gene match. The CDR3 sequence is CSVWRDSGTEAFF. The CDR3, as DNA: TGCAGCGTTTGGAGGGACAGCGGCACTGAAGCTTTCTTT.

The rearrangement uses TRBV5-6 and TRBJ2-3; possible D gene TRBD1, 5 bases. CDR3 length: 16 residues. The germline V gene has CDR1 SGHDT and CDR2 YYEEEE. V was clipped by 4 bases and J by 6 bases, with 21 bases between them. This chain's CDR3 is CASSIGRLLGADTQYF. CDR3 bases: TGTGCCAGCAGCATTGGGCGTCTCCTTGGGGCGGATACGCAGTATTTT.

The rearrangement uses TRBV30 and TRBJ2-2, with D hard to call. There are 11 residues in the CDR3. Per germline, CDR1 GTSNPN and CDR2 SVGIG (reference sequence). The ends were cut back, 3 bases at V and 8 bases at J, with 7 bases in the middle. The CDR3 reads CAWRETGELFF. In DNA, the CDR3 is TGTGCCTGGAGGGAGACAGGGGAGCTGTTTTTT.

This sequence joins TRBV27 and TRBJ2-5; D uncertain. CDR3 length equals 13 residues. CDR1 and CDR2 from the germline V gene are MNHEY and SMNVEV (reference sequence). Between the trimmed V and J ends, which lost 5 bases and 5 bases, there was a span of 12 bases. CDR3 residues: CASSPQFGETQYF. The CDR3 region has the DNA TGTGCCAGCAGTCCCCAGTTCGGGGAGACCCAGTACTTC.

The gene calls are TRBV19 and TRBJ2-1; TRBD2 matches 8 bases. V was pared by 6 bases and J by 0 bases, with 13 bases of the junction left unmatched. In germline, CDR1 is LNHDA, CDR2 SQIVND (reference sequence). The length of the CDR3 is 18 residues. The CDR3 nucleotides are TGTGCCAGTAGAATCAATCATGGACTAGCCGCCTCCTACAATGAGCAGTTCTTC. Translation: CASRINHGLAASYNEQFF.

This clone turned up a few times. The chain is built from TRBV5-1 and TRBJ2-1, with 12 bases lining up with TRBD1. The germline CDR1 and CDR2 sequences are SGHRS and YFSETQ. The CDR3 totals 14 residues. V lost 7 bases to trimming and J lost 7 bases; unmatched junction nucleotides: 6. The CDR3 DNA reads TGCGCCAGCGAGGGGGACAGGGGGCAGAATGAGCAGTTCTTC. Its translation is CASEGDRGQNEQFF.

The chain is built from TRBV5-1 and TRBJ2-1; D is unclear. This CDR3 comprises 16 residues. In germline, CDR1 is SGHRS, CDR2 YFSETQ. Trimming removed 4 bases from V and 2 bases from J, with 16 bases in between. CDR3 amino acids: CASSPAAAAAYNEQFF. Here the CDR3 DNA reads TGCGCCAGCAGCCCGGCCGCGGCAGCAGCCTACAATGAGCAGTTCTTC.

The chain employs TRBV7-9 and TRBJ2-1, with D tentatively TRBD1 (7 bases). The CDR3 has 14 residues. The V gene's germline CDR1 is SEHNR and CDR2 FQNEAQ (reference sequence). The V and J ends lost 1 base and 9 bases respectively, with 13 bases between them. The CDR3 region is CASSLVPRGAEQFF. CDR3 nucleotides: TGTGCCAGCAGCTTAGTCCCCAGGGGGGCTGAGCAGTTCTTC.

The CDR3: CAWRPGRINTGELFF. The CDR3 bases are TGTGCCTGGAGACCCGGACGGATTAACACCGGGGAGCTGTTTTTT. The gene calls are TRBV30 and TRBJ2-2; D not resolved. V lost 3 bases to trimming and J lost 2 bases, with 13 bases between them. The CDR3 consists of 15 residues. The germline V gene has CDR1 GTSNPN and CDR2 SVGIG (reference sequence).

CDR3 bases: TGTGCCAGCTCACCAGCCCAAGGGGAGACCCAGTACTTC. This sequence encodes CASSPAQGETQYF. The chain employs TRBV18 and TRBJ2-5; unclear D gene. The ends were cut back, 2 bases at V and 5 bases at J, with 9 bases in the middle. This CDR3 region has 13 residues. Germline V gene data show CDR1 as KGHSH and CDR2 as LQKENI.

V and J are TRBV7-3 and TRBJ1-1, with D possibly being TRBD1 (5 bases). The CDR3 runs to 14 residues. Trimming cost V 7 bases and J 3 bases, with 15 bases left between them. Germline V gene data show CDR1 as SGHTA and CDR2 as FQGTGA. The DNA for the CDR3 is TGTGCCAGCAATTTCGACGGCAGGGACACTGAAGCTTTCTTT. As protein: CASNFDGRDTEAFF.

The J gene is TRBJ2-5, the V gene TRBV5-1, with TRBD2 identical over 8 bases. The CDR3 sequence is 15 residues long. The J segment lost 4 bases and the V segment lost 4 bases, leaving 9 bases of the junction unmatched. Germline loops: CDR1 SGHRS, CDR2 YFSETQ. CDR3 loop: CASSRGREVGETQYF. CDR3 nucleotide sequence: TGCGCCAGCAGCCGGGGGCGGGAGGTCGGAGAGACCCAGTACTTC. Full variable domain (remainder filled in from reference TRBV5-1 and TRBJ2-5): KAGVTQTPRYLIKTRGQQVTLSCSPISGHRSVSWYQQTPGQGLQFLFEYFSETQRNKGNFPGRFSGRQFSNSRSEMNVSTLELGDSALYLCASSRGREVGETQYFGPGTRLLVL.